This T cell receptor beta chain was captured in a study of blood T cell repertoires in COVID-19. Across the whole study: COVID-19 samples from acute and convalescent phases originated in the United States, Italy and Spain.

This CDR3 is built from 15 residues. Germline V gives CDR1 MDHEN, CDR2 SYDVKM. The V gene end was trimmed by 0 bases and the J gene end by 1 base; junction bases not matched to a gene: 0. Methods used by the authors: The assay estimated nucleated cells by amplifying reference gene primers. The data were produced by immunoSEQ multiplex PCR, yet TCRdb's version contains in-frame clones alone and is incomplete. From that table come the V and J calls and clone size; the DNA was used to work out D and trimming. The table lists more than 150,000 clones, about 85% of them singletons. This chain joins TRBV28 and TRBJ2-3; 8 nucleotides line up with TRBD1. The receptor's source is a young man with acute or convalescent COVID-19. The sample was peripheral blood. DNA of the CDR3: TGTGCCAGCAGTTTATGGACAGGGGGCACAGATACGCAGTATTTT. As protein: CASSLWTGGTDTQYF.